This T cell receptor (beta chain) was observed in a study of T-cell reconstitution after alpha-beta-depleted transplantation in children. This clonotype was seen many times. What it recognizes is unknown. Study-wide points: When one year had passed after transplant, most T-cell counts and diversity came from newly produced T cells. Approximately two months post-transplant, alpha-beta T cells reportedly originated from several hundred expanded graft clones.

Germline V gene data show CDR1 as SGHVS and CDR2 as FQNEAQ. The CDR3 runs to 16 residues. The V gene end was trimmed by 6 bases and the J gene end by 2 bases; junction bases not matched to a gene: 10. Using unique molecular identifiers, the investigators prepared the TCRbeta library. MiXCR, run by TCRdb on the PCR reads, gives a single entry per CDR3 protein. In the table there are 100,000 or so distinct CDR3 sequences, 23% of which are singletons. The receptor comes from a boy aged 2 to 9 with acute lymphoblastic leukemia, due to receive a stem cell transplant. This chain links TRBV7-8 with TRBJ2-1; 7 nucleotides match TRBD2. This specimen consisted of PBMCs, obtained before TCRalphabeta/CD19-depleted stem cell transplant. The CDR3 DNA reads TGTGCCAGCAGGGCCCTAGGGGAGGGCCCCTACAATGAGCAGTTCTTC. Its protein is CASRALGEGPYNEQFF.